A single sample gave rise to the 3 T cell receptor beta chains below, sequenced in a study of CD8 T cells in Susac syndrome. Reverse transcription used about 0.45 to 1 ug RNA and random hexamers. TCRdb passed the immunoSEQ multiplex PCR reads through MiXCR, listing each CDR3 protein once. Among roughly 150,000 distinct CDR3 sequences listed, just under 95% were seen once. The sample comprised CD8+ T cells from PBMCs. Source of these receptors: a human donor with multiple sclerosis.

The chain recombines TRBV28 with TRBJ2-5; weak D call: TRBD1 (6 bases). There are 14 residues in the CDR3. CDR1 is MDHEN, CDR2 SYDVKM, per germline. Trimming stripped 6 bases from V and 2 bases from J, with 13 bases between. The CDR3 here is CASRTEGGQETQYF. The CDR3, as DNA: TGTGCCAGCAGGACGGAAGGGGGTCAAGAGACCCAGTACTTC.

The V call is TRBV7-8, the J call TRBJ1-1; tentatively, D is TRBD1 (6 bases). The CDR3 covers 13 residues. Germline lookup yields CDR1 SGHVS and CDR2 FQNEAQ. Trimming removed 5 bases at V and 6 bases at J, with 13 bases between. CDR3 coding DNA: TGTGCCAGCAGCGAGGCCGGGGGCGCTGAAGCTTTCTTT. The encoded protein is CASSEAGGAEAFF.

The CDR3 DNA is TGCAGCGTTGAAGGGGAAGATGGCCAGTACTTC. Amino acid sequence: CSVEGEDGQYF. The chain joins TRBV29-1 to TRBJ2-5; D is ambiguous. The V gene's germline CDR1 is SQVTM and CDR2 ANQGSEA. The V and J ends lost 1 base and 10 bases respectively, with 10 bases between them. This CDR3 is 11 amino acids long. The variable domain in full, completed from reference TRBV29-1 and TRBJ2-5, reads SAVISQKPSRDICQRGTSLTIQCQVDSQVTMMFWYRQQPGQSLTLIATANQGSEATYESGFVIDKFPISRPNLTFSTLTVSNMSPEDSSIYLCSVEGEDGQYFGPGTRLLVL.